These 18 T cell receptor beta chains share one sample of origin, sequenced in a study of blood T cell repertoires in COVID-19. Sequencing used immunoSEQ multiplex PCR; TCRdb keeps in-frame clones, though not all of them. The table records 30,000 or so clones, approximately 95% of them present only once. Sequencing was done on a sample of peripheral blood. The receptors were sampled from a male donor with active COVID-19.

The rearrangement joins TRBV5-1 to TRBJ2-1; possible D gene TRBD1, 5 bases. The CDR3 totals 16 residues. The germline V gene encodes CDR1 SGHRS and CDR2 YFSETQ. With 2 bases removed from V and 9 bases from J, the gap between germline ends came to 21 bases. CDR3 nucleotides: TGCGCCAGCAGCTTAGGTCTAGGGGTACTTGTTGGTGAGCAGTTCTTC. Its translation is CASSLGLGVLVGEQFF. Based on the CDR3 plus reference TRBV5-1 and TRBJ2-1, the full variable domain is KAGVTQTPRYLIKTRGQQVTLSCSPISGHRSVSWYQQTPGQGLQFLFEYFSETQRNKGNFPGRFSGRQFSNSRSEMNVSTLELGDSALYLCASSLGLGVLVGEQFFGPGTRLTVL.

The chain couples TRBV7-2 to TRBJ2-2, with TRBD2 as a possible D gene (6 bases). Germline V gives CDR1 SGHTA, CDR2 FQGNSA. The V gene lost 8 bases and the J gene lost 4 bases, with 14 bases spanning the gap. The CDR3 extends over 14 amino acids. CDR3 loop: CASREGRRTGELFF. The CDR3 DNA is TGTGCCAGCCGCGAAGGGAGGCGCACCGGGGAGCTGTTTTTT.

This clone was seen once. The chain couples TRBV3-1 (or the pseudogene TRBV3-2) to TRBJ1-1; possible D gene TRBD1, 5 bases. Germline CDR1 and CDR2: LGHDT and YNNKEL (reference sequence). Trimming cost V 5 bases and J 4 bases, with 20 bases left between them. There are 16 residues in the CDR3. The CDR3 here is CASSSRDAGSRTEAFF. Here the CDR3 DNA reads TGTGCCAGCAGCTCGCGGGACGCGGGGTCTCGCACTGAAGCTTTCTTT.

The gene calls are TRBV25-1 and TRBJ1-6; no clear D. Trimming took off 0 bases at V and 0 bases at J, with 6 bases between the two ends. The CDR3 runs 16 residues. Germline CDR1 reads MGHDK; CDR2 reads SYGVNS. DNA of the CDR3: TGTGCCAGCAGTGAATACGGGAGCTCCTATAATTCACCCCTCCACTTT. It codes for CASSEYGSSYNSPLHF.

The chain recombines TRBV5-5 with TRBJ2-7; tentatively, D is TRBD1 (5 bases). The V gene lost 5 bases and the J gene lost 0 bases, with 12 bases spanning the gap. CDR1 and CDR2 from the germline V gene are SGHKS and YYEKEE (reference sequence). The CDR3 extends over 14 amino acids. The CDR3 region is CASSLGQGSYEQYF. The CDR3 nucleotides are TGTGCCAGCAGTTTAGGGCAGGGCTCCTACGAGCAGTACTTC.

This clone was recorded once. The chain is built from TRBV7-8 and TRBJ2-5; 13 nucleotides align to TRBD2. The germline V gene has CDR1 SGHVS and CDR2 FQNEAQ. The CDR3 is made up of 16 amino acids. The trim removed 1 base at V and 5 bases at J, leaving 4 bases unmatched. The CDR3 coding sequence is TGTGCCAGCAGCTTAGGGACTAGCGGGGGTGGGGAGACCCAGTACTTC. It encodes CASSLGTSGGGETQYF.

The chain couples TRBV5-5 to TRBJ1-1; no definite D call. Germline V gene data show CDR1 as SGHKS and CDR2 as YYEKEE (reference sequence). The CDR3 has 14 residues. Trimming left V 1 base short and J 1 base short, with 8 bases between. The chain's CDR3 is CASSLWRGNTEAFF. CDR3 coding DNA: TGTGCCAGCAGCTTGTGGCGGGGGAACACTGAAGCTTTCTTT.

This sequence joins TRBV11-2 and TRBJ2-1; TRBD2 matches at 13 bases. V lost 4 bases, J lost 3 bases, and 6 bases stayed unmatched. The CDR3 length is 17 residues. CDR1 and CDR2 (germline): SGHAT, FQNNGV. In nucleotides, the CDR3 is TGTGCCAGCAGCTCCTTAAGACTAGCGGGGGGCTACAATGAGCAGTTCTTC. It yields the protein CASSSLRLAGGYNEQFF.

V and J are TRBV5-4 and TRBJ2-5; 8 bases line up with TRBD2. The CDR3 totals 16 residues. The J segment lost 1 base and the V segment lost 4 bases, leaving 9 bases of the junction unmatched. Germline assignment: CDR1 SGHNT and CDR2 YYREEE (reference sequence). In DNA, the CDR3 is TGTGCCAGCAGCCCGGGAGGGGGGGCCTTCCAAGAGACCCAGTACTTC. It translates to CASSPGGGAFQETQYF.

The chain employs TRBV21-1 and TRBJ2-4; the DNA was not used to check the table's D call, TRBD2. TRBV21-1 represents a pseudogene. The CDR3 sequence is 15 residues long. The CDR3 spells CASSKEPGSKNIQYF. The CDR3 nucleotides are TGTGCCAGCAGTAAAGAGCCGGGTTCCAAAAACATTCAGTACTTC.

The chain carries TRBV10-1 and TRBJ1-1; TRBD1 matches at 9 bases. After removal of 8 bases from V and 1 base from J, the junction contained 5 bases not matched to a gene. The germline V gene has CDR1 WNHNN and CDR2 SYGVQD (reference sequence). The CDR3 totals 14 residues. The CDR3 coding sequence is TGCGCCAGCCGACGGGACAGGGAGAACACTGAAGCTTTCTTT. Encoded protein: CASRRDRENTEAFF.

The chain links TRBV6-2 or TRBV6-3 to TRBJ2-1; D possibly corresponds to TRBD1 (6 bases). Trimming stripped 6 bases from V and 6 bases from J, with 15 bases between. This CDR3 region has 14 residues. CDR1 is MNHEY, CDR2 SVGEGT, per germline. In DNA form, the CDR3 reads TGTGCCAGCAGCCATGGGGGCCGGATCAATGAGCAGTTCTTC. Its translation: CASSHGGRINEQFF.

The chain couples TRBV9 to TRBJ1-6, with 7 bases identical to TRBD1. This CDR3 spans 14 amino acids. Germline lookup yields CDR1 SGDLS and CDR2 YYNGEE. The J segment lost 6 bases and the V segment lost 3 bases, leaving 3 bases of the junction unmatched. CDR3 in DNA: TGTGCCAGCAGCGCGGACAGGTTTAATTCACCCCTCCACTTT. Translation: CASSADRFNSPLHF.

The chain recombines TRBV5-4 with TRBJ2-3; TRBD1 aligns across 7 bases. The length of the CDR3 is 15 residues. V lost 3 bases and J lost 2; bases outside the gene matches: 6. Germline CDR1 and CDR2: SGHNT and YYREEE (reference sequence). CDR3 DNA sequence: TGTGCCAGCAGCTCACCGGGACAGATCACAGATACGCAGTATTTT. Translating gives CASSSPGQITDTQYF.

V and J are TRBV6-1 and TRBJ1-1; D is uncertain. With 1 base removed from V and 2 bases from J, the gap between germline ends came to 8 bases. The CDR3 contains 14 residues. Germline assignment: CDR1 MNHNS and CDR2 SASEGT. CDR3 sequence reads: CASSEVVANTEAFF. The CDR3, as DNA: TGTGCCAGCAGTGAAGTCGTAGCCAACACTGAAGCTTTCTTT.

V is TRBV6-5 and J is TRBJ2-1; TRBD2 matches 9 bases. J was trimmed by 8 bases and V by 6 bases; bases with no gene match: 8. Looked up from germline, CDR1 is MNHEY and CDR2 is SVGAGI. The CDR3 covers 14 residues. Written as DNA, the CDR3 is TGTGCCAGCAGAAACGAGCGGGGGGTCGATGAGCAGTTCTTC. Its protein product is CASRNERGVDEQFF.

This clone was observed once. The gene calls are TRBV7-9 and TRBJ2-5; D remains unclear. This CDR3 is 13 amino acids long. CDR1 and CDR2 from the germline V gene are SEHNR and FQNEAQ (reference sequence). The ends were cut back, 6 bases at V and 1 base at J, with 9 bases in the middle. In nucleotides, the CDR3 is TGTGCCAGCAGTCAACAGCCCCAAGAGACCCAGTACTTC. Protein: CASSQQPQETQYF.

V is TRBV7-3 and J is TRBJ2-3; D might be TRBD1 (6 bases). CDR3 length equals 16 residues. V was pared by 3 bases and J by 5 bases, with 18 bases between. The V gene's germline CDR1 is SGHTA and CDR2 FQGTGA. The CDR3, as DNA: TGTGCCAGCAGCTTCGCTGGATTGGGGGCGAAAGATACGCAGTATTTT. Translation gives CASSFAGLGAKDTQYF.